A single T cell receptor (beta chain) is shown here with its context. What it binds is not known. V shed 4 bases and J 3 bases; nucleotides not matched to a gene: 7. Germline lookup yields CDR1 SGHDT and CDR2 YYEEEE. The CDR3 has 15 residues. The data were taken from a study of T cell responses to AZD1222 COVID-19 vaccine. Study results and caveats: An increase in Spike-specific TCR breadth and depth was observed after two AZD1222 doses.

Some clones are missing from TCRdb's copy, which holds only in-frame ones; the method was immunoSEQ multiplex PCR. The sample contains about 150,000 clones, about 85% of which appear only once. This specimen was peripheral blood, taken after recovery from COVID-19. This sequence joins TRBV5-6 and TRBJ2-1; 7 bases match TRBD2. The TCR was taken from an adult who had recovered from COVID-19. CDR3 bases: TGTGCCAGCAGCCACATAGCGGGCCACTACAATGAGCAGTTCTTC. It is translated as CASSHIAGHYNEQFF. Based on the CDR3 plus reference TRBV5-6 and TRBJ2-1, the full variable domain is DAGVTQSPTHLIKTRGQQVTLRCSPKSGHDTVSWYQQALGQGPQFIFQYYEEEERQRGNFPDRFSGHQFPNYSSELNVNALLLGDSALYLCASSHIAGHYNEQFFGPGTRLTVL.